This T cell receptor beta chain was observed in a study of T cells in Graves' hyperthyroidism and ophthalmopathy. Study-wide context: Peripheral blood samples were taken at initial diagnosis, prior to any treatment.

V was pared by 1 base and J by 4 bases, with 3 bases of the junction left unmatched. Germline V gives CDR1 MNHGY, CDR2 SVAAGI. This CDR3 has 16 amino acids. On this clonotype itself: Antigen specificity is unknown.

It was RNA transcripts that yielded the amplified TCR beta CDR3 regions. Primed by the HTBI set, a first-round RT-PCR was run on the TCR CDR3. TCRdb reanalysed the multiplex PCR reads using MiXCR and keeps one entry per CDR3 protein. The sample has some 550,000 distinct CDR3 sequences, 16% seen once; the top ten hold less than 3.5%. Exclusion of patients followed from uncontrolled infection, other autoimmune disease, pregnancy or lactation. PBMCs came from roughly 10 ml fresh peripheral blood. Findings and caveats of the study: Most clonotypes that expanded in the thyroid above 0.001 also showed up in blood.

The origin of this receptor is a woman aged 35 to 49 with Graves' ophthalmopathy. Sequencing was done on a sample of blood. The gene calls are TRBV6-9 and TRBJ2-2, with 10 bases lining up with TRBD1. CDR3 in DNA: TGTGCCAGCAGTTATTTAGGACAGGGGGTCACCGGGGAGCTGTTTTTT. Its protein is CASSYLGQGVTGELFF.